A selection of T cell receptor beta chains follows, all from one sample in a study of T cells in Graves' hyperthyroidism and ophthalmopathy. TCRdb ran MiXCR on the multiplex PCR reads and lists one entry per CDR3 protein. The sample includes some 500,000 distinct CDR3 sequences, over 13% seen only once; the top ten take about a sixth. Sequencing used blood. These receptors were collected from a woman aged 18-35 years with Graves' hyperthyroidism. CDR3s include the opening cysteine and the closing phenylalanine or tryptophan. The D gene is left open where the match is weak. The size of a clone is reported for some rows only, either as once, few or many, or as a class for expanded clones.

size	D	V	J	DNA	CDR3
few	-	TRBV20-1	TRBJ2-3	TGCAGTGCTCCAGACAGAGCCCTCACAGATACGCAGTATTTT	CSAPDRALTDTQYF
few	-	TRBV27	TRBJ2-1	TGTGCCAGCAGCTTTAGAATCTACAATGAGCAGTTCTTC	CASSFRIYNEQFF
many	-	TRBV20-1	TRBJ2-3	TGCAGTGCTAGAGGACAGGATACGCAGTATTTT	CSARGQDTQYF
few	TRBD2	TRBV29-1	TRBJ2-1	TGCAGCGTTGAGGGGGTACTAGCGGGAGAACACAATGAGCAGTTCTTC	CSVEGVLAGEHNEQFF
many	-	TRBV12-3/TRBV12-4	TRBJ2-1	TGTGCCAGCAGTCCCCGAGTACTAGACAATGAGCAGTTCTTC	CASSPRVLDNEQFF
many	-	TRBV24-1	TRBJ2-3	TGTGCCACCAGTGTCGTCAGCCGAGATACGCAGTATTTT	CATSVVSRDTQYF
-	-	TRBV20-1	TRBJ1-5	TGCAGTGCGGGGCGACAGGCGAACAATCAGCCCCAGCATTTT	CSAGRQANNQPQHF
few	-	TRBV5-5	TRBJ1-5	TGTGCCAGCAGCTTCTCGGCAGGTCTGTATAGTCAGCCCCAGCATTTT	CASSFSAGLYSQPQHF
-	-	TRBV19	TRBJ2-1	TGTGCCAGCAAACTGGGGGGCTCCTACAATGAGCAGTTCTTC	CASKLGGSYNEQFF
many	-	TRBV6-1	TRBJ1-2	TGTGCCAGCAGTGAAACTACCTGGTGGGAAGGCTACACCTTC	CASSETTWWEGYTF
many	TRBD2	TRBV20-1	TRBJ2-7	TGCAGTGCTAGTCCCTTGGCGGGAGGGCGTTTCGAGCAGTACTTC	CSASPLAGGRFEQYF
many	-	TRBV5-1	TRBJ2-3	TGCGCCAGCAGCTTGGAACACCGACGCACAGATACGCAGTATTTT	CASSLEHRRTDTQYF
-	TRBD1	TRBV7-9	TRBJ1-6	TGTGCCAGCAGCTTATGGTCCGGGACAGCTATACTCCTCCACTTT	CASSLWSGTAILLHF
many	-	TRBV15	TRBJ2-6	TGTGCCACCAGCAGAGATGATCGAGACTCTGGGGCCAACGTCCTGACTTTC	CATSRDDRDSGANVLTF
many	TRBD1	TRBV5-5	TRBJ2-7	TGTGCCAGCAGCTTGCAGGGGGCGCATACCTACGAGCAGTACTTC	CASSLQGAHTYEQYF
many	TRBD1	TRBV24-1	TRBJ2-3	TGTGCCACCAGTCCTACGGGACAGGGTGAATCGAATACGCAGTATTTT	CATSPTGQGESNTQYF
-	-	TRBV15	TRBJ1-3	TGTGCCACCAGCTCCCCCCGGGGCGGCAGGATGAGCTCTGGAAACACCATATATTTT	CATSSPRGGRMSSGNTIYF
many	TRBD2	TRBV7-2	TRBJ2-1	TGTGCCAGCAGCTGGCTAGCGGGGGGCTACAATGAGCAGTTCTTC	CASSWLAGGYNEQFF
few	TRBD1	TRBV7-3	TRBJ1-1	TGTGCCAGCAGCTTGACAGAACAGGGGGAAGCTTTCTTT	CASSLTEQGEAFF
-	TRBD1	TRBV6-4	TRBJ1-1	TGTGCCAGCAGTAAGGACAGGGGGGATAGCACTGAAGCTTTCTTT	CASSKDRGDSTEAFF
many	-	TRBV2	TRBJ2-5	TGTGCCAGCAGGTCCCTGACAGAGAGAGAGACCCAGTACTTC	CASRSLTERETQYF
many	-	TRBV20-1	TRBJ1-1	TGCAGTGCTAGCAAGGGTGGGAACACTGAAGCTTTCTTT	CSASKGGNTEAFF
few	-	TRBV12-5	TRBJ1-3	TGTGCTAGTGCAAGGGAGGTGACAAGCTCTGGAAACACCATATATTTT	CASAREVTSSGNTIYF
many	TRBD1	TRBV20-1	TRBJ2-1	TGCAGTGCTCCGACAGGGAGCTCCTACAATGAGCAGTTCTTC	CSAPTGSSYNEQFF
-	-	TRBV11-3	TRBJ1-1	TGTGCCAGCAGCTTCCCGGGAGGGATAAGCAAGAACACTGAAGCTTTCTTT	CASSFPGGISKNTEAFF
many	-	TRBV3-1	TRBJ2-3	TGTGCCAGCAGCCAGAGACTACGAGCATTAGATACGCAGTATTTT	CASSQRLRALDTQYF
many	TRBD1	TRBV19	TRBJ1-1	TGTGCCAGTAGTATTCGACAGGGCCTCGACATGAACACTGAAGCTTTCTTT	CASSIRQGLDMNTEAFF
-	-	TRBV3-1	TRBJ1-2	TGTGCCAGCAGCCAAGATCCAGGGCCGTCCTATGGCTACACCTTC	CASSQDPGPSYGYTF
many	-	TRBV19	TRBJ1-1	TGTGCCAGTAGTATATACAGGTTCGCTGAAGCTTTCTTT	CASSIYRFAEAFF
many	-	TRBV25-1	TRBJ1-6	TGTGCCAGCAGTGAATTCCAGGGGAAAGGATCACCCCTCCACTTT	CASSEFQGKGSPLHF
-	-	TRBV6-1	TRBJ1-4	TGTGCCAGCATGGGAAGTGCAACTAATGAAAAACTGTTTTTT	CASMGSATNEKLFF
few	TRBD1	TRBV9	TRBJ1-1	TGTGCCAGCAGCAGAGGGACAGAAACTGTAGCTTTCTTT	CASSRGTETVAFF
many	-	TRBV3-1	TRBJ2-4	TGTGCCAGCAGCCTCGCCCTAGCCGATCTAGCCAAAAACATTCAGTACTTC	CASSLALADLAKNIQYF
few	-	TRBV4-1	TRBJ2-3	TGCGCCAGCAGCCAAGATACCAGCGGACGCACAGATACGCAGTATTTT	CASSQDTSGRTDTQYF
many	-	TRBV11-2	TRBJ2-5	TGTGCCAGCAGCTTCGTAGAGACCCAGTACTTC	CASSFVETQYF
-	TRBD2	TRBV5-6	TRBJ2-4	TGTGCCAGCAGCTTGACTAGCGGGAGTAATTACATTCAGTACTTC	CASSLTSGSNYIQYF
many	-	TRBV13	TRBJ2-3	TGTGCCAGCAGCTCCCCCCTCGGCCCGGGGACAGATACGCAGTATTTT	CASSSPLGPGTDTQYF
few	-	TRBV9	TRBJ1-4	TGTGCCAGCAGCGTAGAGCCCAGCTCAACTAATGAAAAACTGTTTTTT	CASSVEPSSTNEKLFF
many	-	TRBV6-5	TRBJ2-3	TGTGCCAGCAGTTACTCGCGAGCAGGTGTCACAGATACGCAGTATTTT	CASSYSRAGVTDTQYF
few	-	TRBV5-1	TRBJ2-2	TGCGCCAGCAGCTCACAGGGATTGGCCGGGGAGCTGTTTTTT	CASSSQGLAGELFF
-	TRBD1	TRBV6-1	TRBJ1-1	TGTGCCAGCTTCAAGACAGGGCTGATGGTAACTGAAGCTTTCTTT	CASFKTGLMVTEAFF
many	-	TRBV27	TRBJ1-5	TGTGCCAGCAGTTCCCACGCAAGCAATCAGCCCCAGCATTTT	CASSSHASNQPQHF
-	TRBD2	TRBV5-1	TRBJ2-1	TGCGCCAGCAGCTCGCCCGGGACTAGCGGGAGAGGCGAGCAGTTCTTC	CASSSPGTSGRGEQFF
many	TRBD1	TRBV10-3	TRBJ1-2	TGTGCCATCAGGCCGGACAGGGTATCCTATGGCTACACCTTC	CAIRPDRVSYGYTF
many	TRBD1	TRBV15	TRBJ1-1	TGTGCCACCAACCGAGCACAGGGGTTGAACACTGAAGCTTTCTTT	CATNRAQGLNTEAFF